This note documents a single TCR beta chain sequence. Its specificity is not known. These donors were members of the 120-subject validation cohort, a group separate from the approximately 670-subject first cohort. Measured with immunoSEQ multiplex PCR; TCRdb has only the in-frame clones, and not every one. The profile shows 50,000 to 65,000 clones, 85% to 95% of them singletons. CDR1 is MDHEN and CDR2 is SYDVKM in the germline V gene. The CDR3 is 14 amino acids. Trimming pared 6 bases from V and 2 bases from J, leaving 11 bases between. This sample was included in a study of cytomegalovirus exposure and HLA in healthy donors. Whole-study context: In a later analysis, it was reported that the 110 or so validation repertoires had been produced on the same platform as the roughly 700 repertoires belonging to the first cohort. Study conclusions and caveats: A few chains tied to CMV proved CMV antigen-specific in vitro. High specificity and sensitivity for cytomegalovirus status were reported for the classifier.

Sequencing used PBMCs. This TCR was recovered from a woman aged 18-29 years in good health and CMV-seropositive. This chain uses TRBV28 with TRBJ1-3; possible D gene TRBD1, 6 bases. CDR3 region: CASSLSGAGNTIYF. DNA of the CDR3: TGTGCCAGCAGCCTGTCAGGGGCTGGAAACACCATATATTTT.